In this sample, the clone carrying this T cell receptor (beta chain) turned up once. No antigen is known for it. This sample is drawn from a study of T cell responses to AZD1222 COVID-19 vaccine. Overall study findings and caveats: A reported finding is that nearly half of spike-specific TCRs target unmutated variant regions.

The repertoire was sequenced with immunoSEQ multiplex PCR; TCRdb's copy has only in-frame clones and lacks some. The sample shows tens of thousands of clones, around 88% of them seen only once. Germline values: CDR1 MNHEY, CDR2 SVGEGT. V lost 5 bases, J lost 5 bases, and 4 bases stayed unmatched. The CDR3 extends over 14 amino acids. The sample was peripheral blood, taken 28 days after the second AZD1222 dose. This chain connects TRBV6-2 or TRBV6-3 to TRBJ1-3; 9 bases align to TRBD1. The TCR originated in an adult who received the AZD1222 COVID-19 vaccine. Written as DNA, the CDR3 is TGTGCCAGCAGTCCGGACAGGGGAAGAAACACCATATATTTT. Residues: CASSPDRGRNTIYF.